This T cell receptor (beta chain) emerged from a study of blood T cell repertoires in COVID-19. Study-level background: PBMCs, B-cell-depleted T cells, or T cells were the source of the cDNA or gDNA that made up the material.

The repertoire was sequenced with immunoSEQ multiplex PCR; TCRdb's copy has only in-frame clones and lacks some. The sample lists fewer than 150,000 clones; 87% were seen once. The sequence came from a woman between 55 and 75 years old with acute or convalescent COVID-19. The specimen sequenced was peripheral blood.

The CDR3 DNA follows: TGTGCCAGCAGCCCGCGTCGCACCAGGAGAGTAGCGAACAATGAGCAGTTCTTC. Its protein is CASSPRRTRRVANNEQFF. The chain combines TRBV3-1 (or the pseudogene TRBV3-2) with TRBJ2-1, with a tentative D call TRBD2 (5 bases). CDR3 size: 18 residues. The V and J ends lost 4 bases and 5 bases respectively, with 24 bases between them. Germline V gives CDR1 LGHDT, CDR2 YNNKEL (reference sequence).